This TCR beta chain was captured by sequencing in a study of blood T cell repertoires in COVID-19 (dated by TCRdb to 2019 to 2021). Regarding the complete study: Samples covering the acute and convalescent phases of COVID-19 were provided by collaborators in the United States, Italy and Spain. Samples were obtained from the ongoing ImmuneRACE study (first 160 participants) and from some 1,300 subjects provided by 6 global collaborators. Where available, HLA class I and class II types were taken from metadata supplied by the sample provider and were not determined by assay-based typing. Subjects who had been exposed to COVID-19, were actively infected with it, or had recovered from it provided the deeply sampled blood TCRbeta repertoires that made up the dataset. The repertoires were made available in a free public database intended to serve as a resource for research on the immune response to SARS-CoV-2. The prospective study material was composed of cDNA or gDNA derived from T cells, B-cell-depleted T cells, or PBMCs. A de-identified subject ID, COVID-19 status, age in years and sex were almost always included in the sample metadata.

General findings and caveats noted by the study authors: The amount of clinical and demographic metadata varied by source and participant and was provided uncurated.

Inclusive of the bounding cysteine and phenylalanine, the CDR3 is 15 residues long. Left in the record is the CDR3 DNA by itself, 45 bases read in frame from the first base. Via the germline V gene, CDR1 is MGHDK and CDR2 SYGVNS. V is pruned by 4 bases and J by 4 bases, leaving 6 bases of the junction without a gene match. The collaborating institutions used their own protocols to collect whole blood in K2EDTA tubes. For TCRbeta analysis, collaborator samples were shipped as frozen whole blood, as isolated PBMCs, or as DNA extracted from either sample type. The immunoSEQ Assay, a bias-controlled multiplex PCR, was used to amplify TCRbeta CDR3 regions from genomic DNA. Under the source paper's analysis protocol: Nucleated cell counts per sample were estimated from amplification of reference gene primers within the assay. To quantify the absolute abundance of each unique TCRbeta CDR3 rearrangement, sequence reads were collapsed and filtered. For each sample, productive Simpson clonality was calculated as the square root of Simpson's diversity index over productive rearrangements. TCRdb mirrors the immuneACCESS table, restricted to in-frame sequences. Some clones are absent from its copies; in checked studies, under half trace to an unresolved V gene, and the reason for the others is unknown. The V and J calls and clone size were taken over from that table, and D and trimming were inferred from the DNA. The sample has about 94,000 clones on record, around 87% of them singletons. The ten largest account for 7% to 9% of the sample.

This clone was found once. Its specific antigen is unknown. No qualities accompany the bases; no much larger clone lies one base away. The sample taken for sequencing was peripheral blood. The chain uses TRBV25-1 and TRBJ2-1; 8 junctional bases match TRBD2. This receptor was obtained from a human donor with acute or convalescent COVID-19. The donor label of this sample is uncertain. Read as DNA, the sequence is TGTGCCAGCAGTGCCACGGGGGGGCTTTACAATGAGCAGTTCTTC. Translated, this is CASSATGGLYNEQFF.